The sequence of this T cell receptor beta chain was determined in a study of T cell responses to AZD1222 COVID-19 vaccine. Study results and limitations: Repertoires were obtained only post-peak T cell response.

Trimming pared 2 bases from V and 2 bases from J, leaving 9 bases between. Germline V CDR1 and CDR2: LGHDT, YNNKEL (reference sequence). This CDR3 is built from 14 residues. On this clone: Its antigen is unidentified.

The protocol was immunoSEQ multiplex PCR, while the TCRdb copy is restricted to in-frame clones and leaves out a portion. The repertoire holds 75,000 to 100,000 clones, approximately 94% seen once, with over 9.5% in the top ten. The sequence was collected from an adult in good health. The specimen was peripheral blood, collected on day 0 of AZD1222 vaccination. The V and J genes are TRBV3-1 (or the pseudogene TRBV3-2) and TRBJ1-2; D call uncertain. In nucleotides, the CDR3 is TGTGCCAGCAGCCAAAACGTAGAAAACTATGGCTACACCTTC. Residues: CASSQNVENYGYTF.